This TCR beta chain was documented in a study of early T cells in non-severe SARS-CoV-2 infection. This clonotype has just a few counts. TCRdb processed the 5' RACE reads anew with MiXCR; each CDR3 protein has one entry. The repertoire has more than 70,000 distinct CDR3 sequences, approximately 13% of them found once; the top ten carry 11% to 15%. The CDR3 spans 15 residues. V dropped 2 bases and J dropped 6 bases, with 15 bases sitting between them. The germline V gene encodes CDR1 SGHRS and CDR2 YFSETQ. The chain uses TRBV5-1 and TRBJ2-1; a weak D match, TRBD1 (5 bases). The receptor's source is an adult who was a healthcare worker with PCR-confirmed SARS-CoV-2 infection or an uninfected control (not recorded which). The material sequenced was whole blood. DNA for the CDR3: TGCGCCAGCAGCTTTTTCCCGACAGCAGCCAATGAGCAGTTCTTC. Translated, it gives CASSFFPTAANEQFF. Based on the CDR3 plus reference TRBV5-1 and TRBJ2-1, the full variable domain is KAGVTQTPRYLIKTRGQQVTLSCSPISGHRSVSWYQQTPGQGLQFLFEYFSETQRNKGNFPGRFSGRQFSNSRSEMNVSTLELGDSALYLCASSFFPTAANEQFFGPGTRLTVL.